The 22 T cell receptor beta chains listed next were all sequenced from one sample in a study of T cell responses to AZD1222 COVID-19 vaccine. The repertoire was sequenced with immunoSEQ multiplex PCR; TCRdb's copy has only in-frame clones and lacks some. Of 120,000 or so clones in the sample, around 80% were seen once. This specimen was peripheral blood, taken 28 days after the second AZD1222 dose. These TCRs come from an adult who received the AZD1222 COVID-19 vaccine.

CDR3 coding DNA: TGTGCCAGCATGGAAGGGATGAACACTGAAGCTTTCTTT. It specifies CASMEGMNTEAFF. The rearrangement uses TRBV2 and TRBJ1-1, with D unclear. V lost 7 bases to trimming and J lost 0 bases, with 9 bases between them. There are 13 residues in the CDR3. CDR1 and CDR2 from the germline V gene are SNHLY and FYNNEI.

The chain couples TRBV2 to TRBJ2-1; 10 positions match TRBD2. CDR1 and CDR2 (germline): SNHLY, FYNNEI. This CDR3 is built from 15 residues. After removal of 0 bases from V and 6 bases from J, the junction contained 2 bases not matched to a gene. This CDR3 reads CASSEASGGSNEQFF. The CDR3 nucleotides read TGTGCCAGCAGTGAAGCTAGCGGGGGGTCCAATGAGCAGTTCTTC.

The chain combines TRBV30 with TRBJ1-1; TRBD1 might be the D (5 bases). V lost 4 bases and J 10 bases, leaving 16 bases between the germline ends. The CDR3 is 12 amino acids. Germline CDR1 reads GTSNPN; CDR2 reads SVGIG (reference sequence). The CDR3 is CAWIGTVDRAFF. The CDR3 DNA reads as TGTGCCTGGATTGGGACCGTCGATCGAGCTTTCTTT.

V is TRBV11-2 and J is TRBJ1-1, with no clear D. The CDR3 runs 16 residues. V lost 6 bases to trimming and J lost 3 bases, with 20 bases between them. Germline CDR1 SGHAT, CDR2 FQNNGV. CDR3 residues: CASSSRSGGSDTEAFF. DNA for the CDR3: TGTGCCAGCAGTTCCCGGAGTGGAGGGAGTGACACTGAAGCTTTCTTT.

This chain uses TRBV19 with TRBJ1-1, with 7 bases that match TRBD1. Trimming at V came to 10 bases and at J to 1 base, leaving 6 bases not matched to a gene. The CDR3 sequence is 13 residues long. Germline lookup yields CDR1 LNHDA and CDR2 SQIVND (reference sequence). CDR3 amino acids: CATQTGWNTEAFF. In nucleotides, the CDR3 is TGTGCCACTCAGACAGGGTGGAACACTGAAGCTTTCTTT.

The chain uses TRBV5-4 and TRBJ1-6; D possibly corresponds to TRBD1 (5 bases). The CDR3 totals 15 residues. With 1 base removed from V and 9 bases from J, the gap between germline ends came to 14 bases. The germline gives CDR1 SGHNT, CDR2 YYREEE (reference sequence). The CDR3 is CASSLLFDSSSPLHF. CDR3 DNA: TGTGCCAGCAGCTTGCTTTTCGACAGTAGTTCACCCCTCCACTTT.

This clone was counted only a few times. The chain links TRBV9 to TRBJ2-1; 9 bases agree with TRBD2. The CDR3 has 17 amino acids. CDR1 and CDR2 from the germline V gene are SGDLS and YYNGEE. J gave up 3 bases and V 4 bases, and 11 bases lay outside the gene matches. CDR3 nucleotides: TGTGCCAGCAGCTACTCGCTGGCGGGGGGGATCTACAATGAGCAGTTCTTC. Encoded protein: CASSYSLAGGIYNEQFF.

The gene calls are TRBV6-6 and TRBJ2-7; the D call may be TRBD1 or TRBD2 (5 bases each). The V end lost 6 bases, the J end lost 6 bases, and 9 bases lay between the germline ends. This CDR3 comprises 11 residues. Per the germline V gene, CDR1 is MNHNY and CDR2 is SVGAGI (reference sequence). The CDR3 is CASSPGLEQYF. The CDR3 DNA reads TGTGCCAGCAGCCCGGGGCTCGAGCAGTACTTC.

V usage is TRBV4-3 and J usage is TRBJ2-1; 12 bases match TRBD2. The germline V gene encodes CDR1 LGHNA and CDR2 YSLEER. The junction had 3 bases not matched to a gene; V was cut back by 0 bases and J by 9 bases. The CDR3 loop spans 15 amino acids. The DNA of the CDR3 is TGCGCCAGCAGCCAAGAACTAGCGGGGGGAAGTGAGCAGTTCTTC. It specifies CASSQELAGGSEQFF.

V usage is TRBV29-1 and J usage is TRBJ1-2; TRBD1 aligns across 7 bases. V trimming: 7 bases; J trimming: 1 base; junction bases outside the gene matches: 3. Germline V gives CDR1 SQVTM, CDR2 ANQGSEA. The CDR3 spans 12 residues. The CDR3 protein is CSAGTVNYGYTF. Here the CDR3 DNA reads TGCAGCGCCGGGACAGTTAACTATGGCTACACCTTC.

This chain uses TRBV6-5 with TRBJ2-5; 11 nucleotides line up with TRBD2. The CDR3 has 14 amino acids. Germline CDR1 MNHEY, CDR2 SVGAGI. V was clipped by 9 bases and J by 1 base; unmatched bases: 4. This CDR3 is CASKTSGAQETQYF. The DNA of the CDR3 is TGTGCCAGTAAGACTAGCGGGGCCCAAGAGACCCAGTACTTC.

The genes are TRBV25-1 and TRBJ1-2, with D possibly being TRBD1 (5 bases). V was shortened by 1 base and J by 4 bases, with 16 bases between the two germline ends. The CDR3 runs to 16 residues. Germline V gives CDR1 MGHDK, CDR2 SYGVNS. CDR3 nucleotides: TGTGCCAGCAGTGAATCGGGGACGCAAGGGCGCTATGGCTACACCTTC. This sequence encodes CASSESGTQGRYGYTF.

CDR3 in DNA: TGCGCCAGCAGTGTTACAGGGGGAGACGGGGAGCTGTTTTTT. Translation gives CASSVTGGDGELFF. The rearrangement uses TRBV5-1 and TRBJ2-2; 8 bases fit TRBD1. Germline loops: CDR1 SGHRS, CDR2 YFSETQ. The V gene end was trimmed by 5 bases and the J gene end by 7 bases; junction bases not matched to a gene: 7. The CDR3 totals 14 residues.

This chain joins TRBV30 and TRBJ1-2; D remains unclear. V was shortened by 5 bases and J by 6 bases, with 10 bases between the two germline ends. The CDR3 is made up of 11 amino acids. Germline V CDR1 and CDR2: GTSNPN, SVGIG (reference sequence). In DNA, the CDR3 is TGTGCCTGGTTCCTGAATGATGGCTACACCTTC. This encodes CAWFLNDGYTF.

V and J are TRBV7-9 and TRBJ1-2; the D gene is possibly TRBD1 (6 bases). CDR1 SEHNR and CDR2 FQNEAQ come from the germline V gene (reference sequence). V lost 2 bases, J lost 8 bases, and 18 bases lay in between. There are 15 residues in the CDR3. In DNA, the CDR3 is TGTGCCAGCAGCTTAAATACTGGGGGGCGCAGGGGCTACACCTTC. The encoded protein is CASSLNTGGRRGYTF.

This clone was seen more than once but under ten times. The chain combines TRBV3-1 (or the pseudogene TRBV3-2) with TRBJ2-5; the D gene is possibly TRBD2 (5 bases). CDR1 is LGHDT and CDR2 is YNNKEL in the germline V gene (reference sequence). Trimming pared 2 bases from V and 1 base from J, leaving 14 bases between. The CDR3 totals 16 residues. The CDR3 bases are TGTGCCAGCAGCCAACTTAGCACGGGGTTCCAAGAGACCCAGTACTTC. This translates into CASSQLSTGFQETQYF.

The rearrangement links TRBV12-3 or TRBV12-4 to TRBJ1-1; 8 bases match TRBD1. Germline trimming cut 5 bases from V and 8 bases from J; bases unmatched to any gene: 4. This CDR3 has 12 residues. CDR3 residues: CASSPRTGEAFF. Here the CDR3 DNA reads TGTGCCAGCAGTCCTCGGACAGGGGAAGCTTTCTTT.

To note about this clone: One end of the junction varies from germline; a read error may be responsible. CDR3 protein: CAWGITGGLDF. CDR3 DNA sequence: TGTGCCTGGGGGATTACAGGGGGCCTTGACTTT. The V call is TRBV30, the J call TRBJ1-1, with 9 positions matching TRBD1. From germline, CDR1 is GTSNPN and CDR2 SVGIG (reference sequence). The CDR3 is 11 residues long. Full variable domain (missing parts from reference TRBV30 and TRBJ1-1): SQTIHQWPATLVQPVGSPLSLECTVEGTSNPNLYWYRQAAGRGLQLLFYSVGIGQISSEVPQNLSASRPQDRQFILSSKKLLLSDSGFYLCAWGITGGLDFGQGTRLTVV.

The chain combines TRBV7-2 with TRBJ2-7; D may match TRBD1 or TRBD2 (7 bases each). CDR1 and CDR2 from the germline V gene are SGHTA and FQGNSA. Trimming removed 5 bases at V and 5 bases at J, with 22 bases between. This CDR3 is built from 16 residues. CDR3 sequence (DNA): TGTGCCAGCAGCGCTAGGTGGCAGGGGGGGAACCACGAGCAGTACTTC. This translates into CASSARWQGGNHEQYF.

The rearrangement uses TRBV27 and TRBJ2-3, with D tentatively TRBD1 (6 bases). Germline V lookup: CDR1 MNHEY, CDR2 SMNVEV (reference sequence). The CDR3 covers 14 residues. V was shortened by 8 bases and J by 0 bases, with 12 bases between the two germline ends. The DNA for the CDR3 is TGTGCCAGCCGAACAGGGTCTAGCACAGATACGCAGTATTTT. The encoded protein is CASRTGSSTDTQYF.

This chain joins TRBV28 and TRBJ2-7; 7 bases match TRBD2. The V gene end was trimmed by 6 bases and the J gene end by 5 bases; junction bases not matched to a gene: 13. Germline values: CDR1 MDHEN, CDR2 SYDVKM. CDR3 length equals 15 residues. The CDR3 reads CASSQLTRLAHEQYF. CDR3 bases: TGTGCCAGCAGCCAACTAACGCGACTAGCTCACGAGCAGTACTTC.

The chain employs TRBV4-3 and TRBJ2-3, with no clear D. V gave up 3 bases and J gave up 10 bases, with 8 bases separating them. The germline V gene encodes CDR1 LGHNA and CDR2 YSLEER. CDR3 length: 11 residues. The chain's CDR3 is CASSQDGPQYF. CDR3 bases: TGCGCCAGCAGCCAGGACGGGCCGCAGTATTTT.